The 9 T cell receptor beta chains below were found in one sample sequenced in a study of cytotoxic CD8 clonotypes in ibrutinib-treated CLL. Assay used: immunoSEQ multiplex PCR; TCRdb lists only in-frame clones, some missing. Among more than 140,000 clones listed, 70% to 85% were seen once. The source was PBMCs, collected after 12 months of ibrutinib treatment. The receptors come from a human donor with chronic lymphocytic leukemia.

In this sample, this clone turned up a few times. The rearrangement uses TRBV28 and TRBJ1-2, with D tentatively TRBD1 (6 bases). The CDR3 is 11 amino acids. Trimming pared 6 bases from V and 11 bases from J, leaving 13 bases between. The germline gives CDR1 MDHEN, CDR2 SYDVKM. The CDR3 nucleotides read TGTGCCAGCAGGGACAGCGTATTGTACACCTTC. Amino acids: CASRDSVLYTF.

V usage is TRBV9 and J usage is TRBJ2-7; D gene unclear. CDR1 SGDLS and CDR2 YYNGEE come from the germline V gene. The CDR3 is 13 amino acids. V was shortened by 3 bases and J by 0 bases, with 7 bases between the two germline ends. The CDR3 protein is CASSADYSYEQYF. CDR3 DNA sequence: TGTGCCAGCAGCGCCGATTACTCCTACGAGCAGTACTTC.

The gene calls are TRBV6-5 and TRBJ2-1; 8 bases match TRBD1. Germline V lookup: CDR1 MNHEY, CDR2 SVGAGI. Trimming at V came to 6 bases and at J to 4 bases, leaving 5 bases not matched to a gene. This CDR3 spans 14 amino acids. CDR3 nucleotides: TGTGCCAGCAGCAAGACAGGGGAATACAATGAGCAGTTCTTC. Protein product: CASSKTGEYNEQFF.

This rearrangement joins TRBV10-3 to TRBJ1-6; D uncertain. This CDR3 spans 14 amino acids. V was pared by 10 bases and J by 7 bases, with 17 bases between. Germline V lookup: CDR1 ENHRY, CDR2 SYGVKD. In DNA, the CDR3 is TGTGCCAGCAGCGGACCGTCAACCAATTCACCCCTCCACTTT. As protein: CASSGPSTNSPLHF.

The chain recombines TRBV19 with TRBJ1-2; D unresolved. Germline V gene lookup returns CDR1 LNHDA and CDR2 SQIVND (reference sequence). The V end was cut by 7 bases, the J end by 0 bases, with 9 bases between. The CDR3 totals 13 residues. CDR3 coding DNA: TGTGCCAGTACTGGGCCAGCTAACTATGGCTACACCTTC. Its protein is CASTGPANYGYTF.

V gene TRBV6-6 combines with J gene TRBJ2-1, with 7 bases lining up with TRBD1. J was trimmed by 4 bases and V by 5 bases; bases with no gene match: 11. The CDR3 extends over 16 amino acids. Germline V gene lookup returns CDR1 MNHNY and CDR2 SVGAGI (reference sequence). The CDR3 bases are TGTGCCAGCAGTGGTCAACGGTGGGACAGTTACAATGAGCAGTTCTTC. Encoded protein: CASSGQRWDSYNEQFF.

The chain is built from TRBV4-1 and TRBJ2-7; 7 positions agree with TRBD1. Germline values: CDR1 MGHRA, CDR2 YSYEKL. V trimming: 5 bases; J trimming: 1 base; junction bases outside the gene matches: 11. The CDR3 covers 16 residues. CDR3 protein: CASSDENYRGSYEQYF. The CDR3 bases are TGCGCCAGCAGCGACGAGAATTACAGGGGATCCTACGAGCAGTACTTC.

The V call is TRBV28, the J call TRBJ1-3, with D hard to call. The germline V and J ends were trimmed by 6 bases and 0 bases, with 3 bases remaining between them. Per germline, CDR1 MDHEN and CDR2 SYDVKM. The CDR3 runs to 12 residues. The CDR3 nucleotides are TGTGCCAGCAGCCCCTCTGGAAACACCATATATTTT. It encodes CASSPSGNTIYF.

This chain connects TRBV15 to TRBJ2-2; 13 bases fit TRBD2. The CDR3 extends over 17 amino acids. Per germline, CDR1 LNHNV and CDR2 YYDKDF (reference sequence). V trimming: 3 bases; J trimming: 5 bases; junction bases outside the gene matches: 6. The CDR3 DNA sequence: TGTGCCACCAGCAGCCCCGGACTAGCGGGAGTAACCGGGGAGCTGTTTTTT. It encodes CATSSPGLAGVTGELFF.